This T cell receptor beta chain is drawn from a study of tumor and adjacent non-tumor tissue in lung cancer. Study results and caveats: Compared with tumor, normal lung showed significantly lower TCR diversity. Normal lung showed higher cumulative top 100 clone frequency than tumor. Patients with more diverse tumor TCRs had worse survival.

Three rounds of nested PCR, following a modified ARM-PCR protocol, produced the TCRbeta library. TCRdb independently ran MiXCR on the multiplex PCR reads; one entry per CDR3 protein. The sample lists about 140,000 distinct CDR3 sequences; 60% to 70% were seen once. No cell sorting was done before RNA was extracted from the tissue. Donors were chemotherapy-naive, newly diagnosed lung cancer surgical patients in China, August–late 2014. This clonotype is medium-sized by share. Its antigen is as yet unknown. The sequenced material came from lung tumor tissue. The receptor was derived from a man in his sixties with small cell lung cancer.

The CDR3 protein is CASSRENEQFF. Here the CDR3 DNA reads TGTGCCAGCAGCCGCGAAAATGAGCAGTTCTTC. The V gene is TRBV6-5, the J gene TRBJ2-1, with D hard to call. This CDR3 is 11 amino acids long. From germline, CDR1 is MNHEY and CDR2 SVGAGI. The ends were cut back, 6 bases at V and 7 bases at J, with 7 bases in the middle.